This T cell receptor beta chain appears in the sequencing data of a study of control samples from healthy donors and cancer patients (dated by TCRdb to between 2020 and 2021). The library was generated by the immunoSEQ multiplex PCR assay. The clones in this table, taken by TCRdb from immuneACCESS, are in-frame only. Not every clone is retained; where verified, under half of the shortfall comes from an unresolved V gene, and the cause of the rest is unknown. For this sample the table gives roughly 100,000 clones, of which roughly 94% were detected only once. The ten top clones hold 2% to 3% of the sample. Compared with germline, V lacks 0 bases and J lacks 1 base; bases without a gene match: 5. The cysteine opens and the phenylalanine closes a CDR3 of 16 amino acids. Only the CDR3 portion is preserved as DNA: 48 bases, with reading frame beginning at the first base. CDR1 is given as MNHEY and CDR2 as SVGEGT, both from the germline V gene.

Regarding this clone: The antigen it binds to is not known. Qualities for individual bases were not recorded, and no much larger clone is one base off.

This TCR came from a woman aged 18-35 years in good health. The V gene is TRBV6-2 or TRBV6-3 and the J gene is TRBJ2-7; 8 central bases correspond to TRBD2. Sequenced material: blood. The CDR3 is CASSYSIAGFSYEQYF. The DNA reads TGTGCCAGCAGTTACTCGATAGCGGGGTTTTCCTACGAGCAGTACTTC.